The next 4 T cell receptor beta chains were all read from a single sample in a study of STAT5B mutations in CD4+ large granular lymphocyte leukemia. The repertoire was sequenced with immunoSEQ multiplex PCR; TCRdb's copy has only in-frame clones and lacks some. The sample carries some 38,000 clones, around 75% recorded once. The sequenced sample was CD4+ T cells from blood buffy coats. The receptor source for this set is a human donor in good health.

The sample holds a few counts of this clone. The V call is TRBV19, the J call TRBJ2-1; tentatively, D is TRBD1 or TRBD2 (5 bases each). The CDR3 runs to 14 residues. V lost 5 bases and J lost 3, with 11 bases in between. Germline loops: CDR1 LNHDA, CDR2 SQIVND (reference sequence). The CDR3 nucleotides are TGTGCCAGTAGTCCCCGGGACGGCTACAATGAGCAGTTCTTC. This translates into CASSPRDGYNEQFF.

The rearrangement joins TRBV6-6 to TRBJ2-5; perhaps D is TRBD1 or TRBD2 (5 bases each). The CDR3 length is 12 residues. Trimming pared 3 bases from V and 8 bases from J, leaving 10 bases between. Per germline, CDR1 MNHNY and CDR2 SVGAGI (reference sequence). Here the CDR3 reads CASSYGTATQYF. The CDR3 coding sequence is TGTGCCAGCAGTTATGGGACCGCCACCCAGTACTTC.

The chain has TRBV9 and TRBJ2-3; D not resolved. Trimming took 2 bases from V and 6 from J, leaving 10 bases between them. Germline V CDR1 and CDR2: SGDLS, YYNGEE. CDR3 length equals 13 residues. The CDR3 sequence: CASSVGSLDTQYF. In DNA form, the CDR3 reads TGTGCCAGCAGCGTCGGCTCACTCGATACGCAGTATTTT.

Only a few counts were recorded for this clone. The chain combines TRBV9 with TRBJ1-1, with no clear D. This CDR3 is 14 amino acids long. Trimming left V 3 bases short and J 3 bases short, with 12 bases between. From germline, CDR1 is SGDLS and CDR2 YYNGEE. CDR3 region: CASSANPRDTEAFF. The CDR3 DNA follows: TGTGCCAGCAGCGCCAACCCACGGGACACTGAAGCTTTCTTT.